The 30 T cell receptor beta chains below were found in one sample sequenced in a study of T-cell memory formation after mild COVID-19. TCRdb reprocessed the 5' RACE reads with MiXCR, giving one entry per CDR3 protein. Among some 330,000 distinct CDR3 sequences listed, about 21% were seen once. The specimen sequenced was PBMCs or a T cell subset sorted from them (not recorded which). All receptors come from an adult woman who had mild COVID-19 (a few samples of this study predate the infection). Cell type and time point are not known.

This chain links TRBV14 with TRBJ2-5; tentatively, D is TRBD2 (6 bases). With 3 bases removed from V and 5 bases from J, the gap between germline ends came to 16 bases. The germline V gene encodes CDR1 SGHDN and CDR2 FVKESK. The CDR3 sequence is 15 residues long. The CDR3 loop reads CASSQNTVEGETQYF. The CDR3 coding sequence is TGTGCCAGCAGCCAGAACACAGTGGAGGGGGAGACCCAGTACTTC.

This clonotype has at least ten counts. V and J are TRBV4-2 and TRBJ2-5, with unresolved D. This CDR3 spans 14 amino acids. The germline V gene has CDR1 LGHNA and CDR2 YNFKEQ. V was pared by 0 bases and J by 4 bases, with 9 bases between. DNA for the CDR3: TGTGCCAGCAGCCAAGAACGATTCGGAGAGACCCAGTACTTC. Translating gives CASSQERFGETQYF.

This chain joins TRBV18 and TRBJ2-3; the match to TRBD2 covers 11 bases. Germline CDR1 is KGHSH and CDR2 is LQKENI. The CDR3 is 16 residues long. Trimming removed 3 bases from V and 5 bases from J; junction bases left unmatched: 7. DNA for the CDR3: TGTGCCAGCTCACCTTTTACTAGCGGGAGTGGAGATACGCAGTATTTT. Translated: CASSPFTSGSGDTQYF.

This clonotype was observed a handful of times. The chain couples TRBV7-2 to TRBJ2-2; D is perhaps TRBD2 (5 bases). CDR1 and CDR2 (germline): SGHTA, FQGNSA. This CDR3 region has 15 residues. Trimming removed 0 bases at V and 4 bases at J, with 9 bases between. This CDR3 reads CASSLADSTTGELFF. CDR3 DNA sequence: TGTGCCAGCAGCTTAGCGGACTCTACCACCGGGGAGCTGTTTTTT.

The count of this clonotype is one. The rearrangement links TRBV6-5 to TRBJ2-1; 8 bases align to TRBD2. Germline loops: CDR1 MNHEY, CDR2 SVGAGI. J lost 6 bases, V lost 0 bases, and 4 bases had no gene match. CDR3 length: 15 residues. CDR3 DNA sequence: TGTGCCAGCAGTTACTCGGTAGCGGGATTCAATGAGCAGTTCTTC. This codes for CASSYSVAGFNEQFF.

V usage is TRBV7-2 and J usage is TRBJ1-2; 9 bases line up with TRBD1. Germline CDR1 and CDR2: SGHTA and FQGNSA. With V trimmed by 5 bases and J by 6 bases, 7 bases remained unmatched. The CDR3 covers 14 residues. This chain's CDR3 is CASSVKQGAHGYTF. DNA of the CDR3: TGTGCCAGCAGCGTAAAACAGGGGGCGCATGGCTACACCTTC. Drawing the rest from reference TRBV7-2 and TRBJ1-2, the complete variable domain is GAGVSQSPSNKVTEKGKDVELRCDPISGHTALYWYRQSLGQGLEFLIYFQGNSAPDKSGLPSDRFSAERTGGSVSTLTIQRTQQEDSAVYLCASSVKQGAHGYTFGSGTRLTVV.

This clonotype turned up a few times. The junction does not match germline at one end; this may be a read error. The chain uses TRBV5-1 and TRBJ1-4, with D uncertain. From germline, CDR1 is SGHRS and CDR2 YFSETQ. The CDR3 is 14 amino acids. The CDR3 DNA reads TGCGCCAGCAGTTTGGTAGGAACGACGGAAAAACTGTTTTTT. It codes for CASSLVGTTEKLFF.

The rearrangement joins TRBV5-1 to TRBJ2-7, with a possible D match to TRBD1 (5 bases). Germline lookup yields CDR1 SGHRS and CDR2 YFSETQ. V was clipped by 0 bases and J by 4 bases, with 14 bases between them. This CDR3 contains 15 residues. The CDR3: CASSLVRAVTYEQYF. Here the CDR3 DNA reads TGCGCCAGCAGCTTGGTCAGGGCCGTGACATACGAGCAGTACTTC.

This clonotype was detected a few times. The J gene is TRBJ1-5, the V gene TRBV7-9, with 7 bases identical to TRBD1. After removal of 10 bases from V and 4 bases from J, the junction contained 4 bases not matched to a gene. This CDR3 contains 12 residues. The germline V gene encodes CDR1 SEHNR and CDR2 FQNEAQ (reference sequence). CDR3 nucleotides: TGTGCCACCGGACAGGAAAATCAGCCCCAGCATTTT. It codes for CATGQENQPQHF.

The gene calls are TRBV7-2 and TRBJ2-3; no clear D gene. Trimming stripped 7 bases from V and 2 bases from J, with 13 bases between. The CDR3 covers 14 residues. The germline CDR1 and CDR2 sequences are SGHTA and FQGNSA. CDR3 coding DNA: TGTGCCAGCACCTTCCGTAAGACCACAGATACGCAGTATTTT. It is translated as CASTFRKTTDTQYF.

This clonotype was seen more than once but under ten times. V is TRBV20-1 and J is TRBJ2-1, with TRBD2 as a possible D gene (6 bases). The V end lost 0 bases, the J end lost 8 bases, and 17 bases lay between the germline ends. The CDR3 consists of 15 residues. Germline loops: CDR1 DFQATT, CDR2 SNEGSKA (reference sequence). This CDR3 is CSAREISGLSDEQFF. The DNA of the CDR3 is TGCAGTGCTAGAGAGATCTCCGGACTATCTGATGAGCAGTTCTTC.

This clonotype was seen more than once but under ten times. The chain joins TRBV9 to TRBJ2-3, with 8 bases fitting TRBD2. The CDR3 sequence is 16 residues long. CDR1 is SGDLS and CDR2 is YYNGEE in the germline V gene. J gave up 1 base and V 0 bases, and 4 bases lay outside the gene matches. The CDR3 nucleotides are TGTGCCAGCAGCGTAGAGCCAGCGGGAGGCACAGATACGCAGTATTTT. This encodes CASSVEPAGGTDTQYF.

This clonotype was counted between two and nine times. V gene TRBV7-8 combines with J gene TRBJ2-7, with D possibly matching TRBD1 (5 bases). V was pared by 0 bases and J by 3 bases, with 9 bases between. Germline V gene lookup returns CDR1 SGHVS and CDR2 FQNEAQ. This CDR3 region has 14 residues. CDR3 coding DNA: TGTGCCAGCAGCTTAGCCAGGGTTTTCTACGAGCAGTACTTC. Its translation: CASSLARVFYEQYF.

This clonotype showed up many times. CDR3 residues: CASSLTVDNEQFF. CDR3 nucleotides: TGTGCCAGCAGCTTAACGGTCGACAATGAGCAGTTCTTC. The rearrangement links TRBV7-8 to TRBJ2-1; D gene uncertain. Germline assignment: CDR1 SGHVS and CDR2 FQNEAQ. This CDR3 is 13 amino acids long. V lost 2 bases to trimming and J lost 5 bases, with 7 bases between them.

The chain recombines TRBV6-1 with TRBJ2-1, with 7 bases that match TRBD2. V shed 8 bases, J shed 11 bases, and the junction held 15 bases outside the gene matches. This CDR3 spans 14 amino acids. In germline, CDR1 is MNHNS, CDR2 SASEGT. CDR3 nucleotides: TGTGCCAGCCGTTTCTCTAACGGGGGAGGGAAGCAGTTCTTC. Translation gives CASRFSNGGGKQFF.

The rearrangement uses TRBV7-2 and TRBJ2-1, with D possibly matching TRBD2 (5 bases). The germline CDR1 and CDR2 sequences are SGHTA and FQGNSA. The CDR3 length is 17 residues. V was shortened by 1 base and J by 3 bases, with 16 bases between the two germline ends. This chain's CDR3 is CASSLDPWSGGYNEQFF. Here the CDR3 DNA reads TGTGCCAGCAGCTTAGATCCCTGGTCAGGAGGCTACAATGAGCAGTTCTTC.

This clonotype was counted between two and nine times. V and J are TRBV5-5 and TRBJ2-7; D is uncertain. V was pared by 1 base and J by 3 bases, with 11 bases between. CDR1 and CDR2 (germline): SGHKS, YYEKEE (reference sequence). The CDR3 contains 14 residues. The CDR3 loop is CASSLMGSYYEQYF. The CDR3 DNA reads TGTGCCAGCAGCTTGATGGGCAGCTACTACGAGCAGTACTTC.

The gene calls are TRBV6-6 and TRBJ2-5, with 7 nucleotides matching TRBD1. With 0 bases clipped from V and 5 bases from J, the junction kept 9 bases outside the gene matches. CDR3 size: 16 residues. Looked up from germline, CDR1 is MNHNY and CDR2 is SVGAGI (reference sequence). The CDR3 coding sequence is TGTGCCAGCAGTTACTCTCTGGACAGGCCGGTGGAGACCCAGTACTTC. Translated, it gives CASSYSLDRPVETQYF.

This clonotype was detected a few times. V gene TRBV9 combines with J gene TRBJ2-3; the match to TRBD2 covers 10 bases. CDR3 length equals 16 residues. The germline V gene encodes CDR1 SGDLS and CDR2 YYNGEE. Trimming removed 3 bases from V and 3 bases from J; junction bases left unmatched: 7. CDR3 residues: CASSEGSGGATDTQYF. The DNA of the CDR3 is TGTGCCAGCAGCGAGGGAAGCGGGGGGGCGACAGATACGCAGTATTTT.

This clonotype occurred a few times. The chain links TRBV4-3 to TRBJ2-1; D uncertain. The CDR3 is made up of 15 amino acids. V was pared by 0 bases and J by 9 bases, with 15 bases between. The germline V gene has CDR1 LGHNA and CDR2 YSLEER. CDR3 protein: CASSQELIVNTEQFF. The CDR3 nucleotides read TGCGCCAGCAGCCAAGAGCTTATTGTCAACACTGAGCAGTTCTTC.

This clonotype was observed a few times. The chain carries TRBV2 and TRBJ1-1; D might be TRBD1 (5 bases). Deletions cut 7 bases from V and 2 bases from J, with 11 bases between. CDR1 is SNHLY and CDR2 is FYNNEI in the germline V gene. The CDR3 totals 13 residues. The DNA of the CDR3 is TGTGCCAGCAATGCAGGGCCCAACACTGAAGCTTTCTTT. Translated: CASNAGPNTEAFF.

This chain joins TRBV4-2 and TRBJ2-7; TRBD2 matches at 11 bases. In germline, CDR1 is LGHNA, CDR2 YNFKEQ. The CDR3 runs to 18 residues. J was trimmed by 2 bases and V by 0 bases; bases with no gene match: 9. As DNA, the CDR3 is TGTGCCAGCAGCCAAGATTTGACTAGCGGGAATAGTCCCTACGAGCAGTACTTC. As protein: CASSQDLTSGNSPYEQYF.

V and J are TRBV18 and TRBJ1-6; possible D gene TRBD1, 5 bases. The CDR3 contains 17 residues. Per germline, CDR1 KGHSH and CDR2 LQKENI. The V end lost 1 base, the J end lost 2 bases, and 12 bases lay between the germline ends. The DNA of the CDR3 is TGTGCCAGCTCACCACGGGCAGGGTTTGCCTATAATTCACCCCTCCACTTT. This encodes CASSPRAGFAYNSPLHF.

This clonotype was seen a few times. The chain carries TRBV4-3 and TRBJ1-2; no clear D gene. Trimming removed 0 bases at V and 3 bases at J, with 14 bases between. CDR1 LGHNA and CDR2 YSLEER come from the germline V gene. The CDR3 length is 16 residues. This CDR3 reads CASSQEVRVRDYGYTF. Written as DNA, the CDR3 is TGCGCCAGCAGCCAAGAGGTCCGGGTGAGGGACTATGGCTACACCTTC.

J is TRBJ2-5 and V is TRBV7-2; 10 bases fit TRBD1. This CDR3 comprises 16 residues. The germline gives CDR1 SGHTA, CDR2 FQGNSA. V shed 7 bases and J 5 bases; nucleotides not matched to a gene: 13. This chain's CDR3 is CASTSDRGRFWETQYF. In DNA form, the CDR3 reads TGTGCCAGCACCTCTGACAGGGGGCGGTTTTGGGAGACCCAGTACTTC.

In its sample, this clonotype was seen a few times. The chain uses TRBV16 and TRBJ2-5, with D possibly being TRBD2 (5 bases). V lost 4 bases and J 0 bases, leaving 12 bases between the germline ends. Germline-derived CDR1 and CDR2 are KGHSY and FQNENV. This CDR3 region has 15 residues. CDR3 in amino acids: CASSPGGRHQETQYF. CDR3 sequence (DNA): TGTGCCAGCAGCCCAGGAGGACGCCACCAAGAGACCCAGTACTTC.

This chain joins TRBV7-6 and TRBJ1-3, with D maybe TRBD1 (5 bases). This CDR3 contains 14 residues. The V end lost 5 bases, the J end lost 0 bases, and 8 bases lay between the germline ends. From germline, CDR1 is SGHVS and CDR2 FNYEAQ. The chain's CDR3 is CASSRDGSGNTIYF. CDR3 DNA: TGTGCCAGCAGCCGGGACGGCTCTGGAAACACCATATATTTT.

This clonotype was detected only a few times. DNA of the CDR3: TGTGCCAGCAGCTTAATTCGGGGGGGACGAATCAATGAGCAGTTCTTC. Its translation: CASSLIRGGRINEQFF. This chain uses TRBV7-9 with TRBJ2-1; 8 nucleotides line up with TRBD2. The J segment lost 6 bases and the V segment lost 2 bases, leaving 9 bases of the junction unmatched. The CDR3 extends over 16 amino acids. From germline, CDR1 is SEHNR and CDR2 FQNEAQ (reference sequence). The whole variable domain, filled in from reference TRBV7-9 and TRBJ2-1, reads DTGVSQNPRHKITKRGQNVTFRCDPISEHNRLYWYRQTLGQGPEFLTYFQNEAQLEKSRLLSDRFSAERPKGSFSTLEIQRTEQGDSAMYLCASSLIRGGRINEQFFGPGTRLTVL.

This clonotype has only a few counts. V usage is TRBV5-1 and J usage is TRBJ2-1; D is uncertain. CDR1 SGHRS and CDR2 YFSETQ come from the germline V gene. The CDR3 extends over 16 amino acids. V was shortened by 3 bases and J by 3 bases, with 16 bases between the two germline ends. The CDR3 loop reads CASSSSFYSDYNEQFF. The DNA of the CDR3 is TGCGCCAGCAGCTCGAGCTTTTATTCTGACTACAATGAGCAGTTCTTC.

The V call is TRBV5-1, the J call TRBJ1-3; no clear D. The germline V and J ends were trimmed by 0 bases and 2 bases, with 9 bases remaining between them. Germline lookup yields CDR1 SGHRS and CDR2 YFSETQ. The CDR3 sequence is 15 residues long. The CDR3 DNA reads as TGCGCCAGCAGCTTGGCCGGAGCACCTGGAAACACCATATATTTT. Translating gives CASSLAGAPGNTIYF.